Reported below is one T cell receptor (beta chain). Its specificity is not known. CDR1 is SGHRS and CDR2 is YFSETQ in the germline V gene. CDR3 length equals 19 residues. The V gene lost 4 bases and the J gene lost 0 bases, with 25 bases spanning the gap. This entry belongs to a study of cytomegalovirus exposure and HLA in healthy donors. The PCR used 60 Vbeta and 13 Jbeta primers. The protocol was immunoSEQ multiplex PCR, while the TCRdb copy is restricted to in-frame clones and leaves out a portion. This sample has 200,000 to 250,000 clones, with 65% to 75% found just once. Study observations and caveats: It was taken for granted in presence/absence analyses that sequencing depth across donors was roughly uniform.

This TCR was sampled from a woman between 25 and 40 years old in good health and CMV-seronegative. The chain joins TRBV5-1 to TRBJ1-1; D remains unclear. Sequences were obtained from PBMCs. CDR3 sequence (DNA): TGCGCCAGCAGCCTCCTCGGTAGGAGAACGGGTGACGTGAACACTGAAGCTTTCTTT. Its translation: CASSLLGRRTGDVNTEAFF.